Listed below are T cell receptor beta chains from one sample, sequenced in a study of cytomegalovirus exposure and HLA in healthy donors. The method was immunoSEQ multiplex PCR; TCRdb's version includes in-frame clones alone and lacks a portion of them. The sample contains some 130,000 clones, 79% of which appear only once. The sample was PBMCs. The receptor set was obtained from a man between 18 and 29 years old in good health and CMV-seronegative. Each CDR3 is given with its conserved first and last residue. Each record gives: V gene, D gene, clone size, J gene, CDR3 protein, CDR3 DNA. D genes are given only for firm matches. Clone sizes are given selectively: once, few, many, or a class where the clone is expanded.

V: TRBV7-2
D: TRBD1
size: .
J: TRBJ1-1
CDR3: CASSLAIRDRATEAFF
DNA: TGTGCCAGCAGCTTAGCTATAAGGGACAGGGCCACTGAAGCTTTCTTT

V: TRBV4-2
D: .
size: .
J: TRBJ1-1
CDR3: CASSLGGAEMNTEAFF
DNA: TGTGCCAGCAGCTTAGGGGGGGCAGAGATGAACACTGAAGCTTTCTTT

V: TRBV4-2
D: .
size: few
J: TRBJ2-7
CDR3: CASSQDAGGFPYEQYF
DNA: TGTGCCAGCAGCCAAGATGCTGGGGGCTTTCCCTACGAGCAGTACTTC

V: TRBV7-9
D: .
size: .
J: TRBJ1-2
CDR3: CASSNSGDRGYTF
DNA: TGTGCCAGCAGCAACTCCGGGGATCGCGGCTACACCTTC

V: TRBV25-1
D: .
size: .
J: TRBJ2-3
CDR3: CASSEYVDTQYF
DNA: TGTGCCAGCAGTGAATACGTAGATACGCAGTATTTT

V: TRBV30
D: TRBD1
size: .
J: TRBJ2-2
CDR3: CAWSKGTGNTGELFF
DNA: TGTGCCTGGAGTAAGGGGACAGGGAACACCGGGGAGCTGTTTTTT

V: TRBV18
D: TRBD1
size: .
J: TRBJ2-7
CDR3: CASSLGQGNSYEQYF
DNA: TGTGCCAGCTCTCTTGGACAGGGCAACTCCTACGAGCAGTACTTC

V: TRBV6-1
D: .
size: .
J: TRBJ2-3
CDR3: CASSEMQGTDTQYF
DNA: TGTGCCAGCAGTGAAATGCAGGGCACAGATACGCAGTATTTT

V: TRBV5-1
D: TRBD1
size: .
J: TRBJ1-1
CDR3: CASSAGTGGTEAFF
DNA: TGCGCCAGCAGTGCCGGGACAGGGGGGACTGAAGCTTTCTTT

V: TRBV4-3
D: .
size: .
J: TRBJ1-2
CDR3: CASSQGAPYGYTF
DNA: TGCGCCAGCAGCCAAGGGGCGCCCTATGGCTACACCTTC

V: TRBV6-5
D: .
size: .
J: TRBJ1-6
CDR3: CASSYSPFRERPLHF
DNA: TGTGCCAGCAGTTACTCCCCCTTCAGGGAAAGGCCCCTCCACTTT

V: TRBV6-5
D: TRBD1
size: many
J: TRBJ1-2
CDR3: CASSYAGTGYGYTF
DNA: TGTGCCAGCAGTTACGCCGGGACAGGCTATGGCTACACCTTC

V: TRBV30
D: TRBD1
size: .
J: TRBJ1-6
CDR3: CAWSGDRYNSPLHF
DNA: TGTGCCTGGAGTGGGGACAGGTATAATTCACCCCTCCACTTT

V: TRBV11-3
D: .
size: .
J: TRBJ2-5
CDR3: CASSDGRGETQYF
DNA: TGTGCCAGCAGCGACGGCCGAGGGGAGACCCAGTACTTC

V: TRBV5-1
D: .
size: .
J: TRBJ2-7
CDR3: CASSLDGVPYEQYF
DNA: TGCGCCAGCAGCTTGGACGGGGTTCCCTACGAGCAGTACTTC

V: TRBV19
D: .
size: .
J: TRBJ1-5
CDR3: CASIHGGRANQPQHF
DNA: TGTGCCAGTATTCACGGGGGGAGGGCTAATCAGCCCCAGCATTTT

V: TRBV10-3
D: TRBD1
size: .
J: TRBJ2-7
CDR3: CAIRGDRASNEQYF
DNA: TGTGCCATCAGGGGGGACAGGGCGTCGAACGAGCAGTACTTC

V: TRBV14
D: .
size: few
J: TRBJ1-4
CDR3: CASSRGHYEKLFF
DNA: TGTGCCAGCAGCCGTGGACATTATGAAAAACTGTTTTTT

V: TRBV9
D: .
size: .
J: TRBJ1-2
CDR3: CASSGLGLSF
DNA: TGTGCCAGCAGCGGATTGGGACTCTCCTTC

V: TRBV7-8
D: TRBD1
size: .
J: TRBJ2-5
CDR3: CASSPEAGQGWETQYF
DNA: TGTGCCAGCAGCCCTGAGGCAGGACAGGGGTGGGAGACCCAGTACTTC

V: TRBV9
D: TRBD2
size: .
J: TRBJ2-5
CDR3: CASSGRLGRGEETQYF
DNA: TGTGCCAGCAGCGGTCGGCTCGGGCGGGGGGAAGAGACCCAGTACTTC

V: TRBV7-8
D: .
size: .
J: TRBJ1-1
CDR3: CASSLMQNLNTEAFF
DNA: TGTGCCAGCAGCTTAATGCAGAACCTGAACACTGAAGCTTTCTTT

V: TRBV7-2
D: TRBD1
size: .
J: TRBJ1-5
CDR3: CASSSSIGQGRQPQHF
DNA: TGTGCCAGCAGCTCCTCCATTGGACAGGGCAGGCAGCCCCAGCATTTT

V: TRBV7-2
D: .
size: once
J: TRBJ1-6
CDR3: CASSSAGREHNSPLHF
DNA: TGTGCCAGCAGCTCCGCCGGCAGGGAACATAATTCACCCCTCCACTTT

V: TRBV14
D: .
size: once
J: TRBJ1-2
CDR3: CASSRRGTTENYGYTF
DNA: TGTGCCAGCAGTCGAAGGGGAACCACAGAGAACTATGGCTACACCTTC

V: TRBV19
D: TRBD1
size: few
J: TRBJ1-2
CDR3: CASRPRDRPNGYTF
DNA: TGTGCCAGTAGACCCCGGGACAGGCCAAATGGCTACACCTTC

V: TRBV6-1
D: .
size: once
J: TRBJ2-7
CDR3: CASSDLYEQYF
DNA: TGTGCCAGCAGTGACCTCTACGAGCAGTACTTC

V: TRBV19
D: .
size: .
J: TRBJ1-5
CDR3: CASSIGWGDQPQHF
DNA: TGTGCCAGTAGTATCGGGTGGGGCGATCAGCCCCAGCATTTT

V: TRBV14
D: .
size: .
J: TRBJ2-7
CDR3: CASSPNHTGRTWFSNF
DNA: TGTGCCAGCAGCCCAAATCACACGGGAAGGACTTGGTTTTCGAACTTC